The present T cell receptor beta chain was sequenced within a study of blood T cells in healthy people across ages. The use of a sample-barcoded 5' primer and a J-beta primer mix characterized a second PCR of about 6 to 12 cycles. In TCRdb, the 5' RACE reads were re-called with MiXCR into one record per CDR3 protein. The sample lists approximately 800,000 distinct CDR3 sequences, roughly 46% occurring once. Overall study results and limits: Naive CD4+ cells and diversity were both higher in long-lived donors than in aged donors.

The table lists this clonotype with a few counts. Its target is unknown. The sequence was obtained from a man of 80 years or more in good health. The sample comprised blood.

The CDR3 here is CASSLLGRSGQETQYF. The CDR3 region has the DNA TGCGCCAGCAGCTTGCTTGGGAGGTCAGGGCAAGAGACCCAGTACTTC. The chain carries TRBV5-1 and TRBJ2-5; D is perhaps TRBD2 (6 bases). V lost 1 base and J lost 2, with 15 bases in between. CDR3 length: 16 amino acids. Germline V gene data show CDR1 as SGHRS and CDR2 as YFSETQ.